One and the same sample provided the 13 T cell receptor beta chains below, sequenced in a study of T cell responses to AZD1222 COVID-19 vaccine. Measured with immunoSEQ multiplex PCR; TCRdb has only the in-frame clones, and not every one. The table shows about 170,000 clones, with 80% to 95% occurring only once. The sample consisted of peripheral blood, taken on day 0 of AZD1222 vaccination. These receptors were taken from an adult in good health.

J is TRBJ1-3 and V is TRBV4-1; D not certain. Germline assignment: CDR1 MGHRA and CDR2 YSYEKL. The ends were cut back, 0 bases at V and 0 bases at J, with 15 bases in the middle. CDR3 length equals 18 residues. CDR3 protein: CASSQDGSSPYSGNTIYF. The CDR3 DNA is TGCGCCAGCAGCCAAGATGGATCCTCCCCTTACTCTGGAAACACCATATATTTT.

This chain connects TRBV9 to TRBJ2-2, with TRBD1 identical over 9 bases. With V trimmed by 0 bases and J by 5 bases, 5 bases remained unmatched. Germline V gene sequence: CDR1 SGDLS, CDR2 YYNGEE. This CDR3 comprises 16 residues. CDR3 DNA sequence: TGTGCCAGCAGCGTAGGAAGGGACAGGGTTACCGGGGAGCTGTTTTTT. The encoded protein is CASSVGRDRVTGELFF.

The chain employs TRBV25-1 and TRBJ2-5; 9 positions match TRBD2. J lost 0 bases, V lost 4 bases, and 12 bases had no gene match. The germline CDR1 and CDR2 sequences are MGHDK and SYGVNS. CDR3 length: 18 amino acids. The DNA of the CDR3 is TGTGCCAGCAGTGGGGCTCGGCTAGCGGGAAGGTACCAAGAGACCCAGTACTTC. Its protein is CASSGARLAGRYQETQYF.

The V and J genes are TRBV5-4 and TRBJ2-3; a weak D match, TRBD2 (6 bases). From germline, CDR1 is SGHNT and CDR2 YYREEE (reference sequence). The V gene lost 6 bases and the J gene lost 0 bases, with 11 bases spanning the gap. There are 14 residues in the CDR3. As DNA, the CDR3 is TGTGCCAGCACCGGGACTCCAAGCACAGATACGCAGTATTTT. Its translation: CASTGTPSTDTQYF.

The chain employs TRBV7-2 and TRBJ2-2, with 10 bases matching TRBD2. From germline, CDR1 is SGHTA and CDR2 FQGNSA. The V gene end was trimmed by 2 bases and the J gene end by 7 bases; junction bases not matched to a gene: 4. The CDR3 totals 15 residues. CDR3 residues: CASSLRTSGYGELFF. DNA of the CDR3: TGTGCCAGCAGCTTAAGGACTAGCGGATACGGGGAGCTGTTTTTT. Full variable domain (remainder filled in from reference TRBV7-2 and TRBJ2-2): GAGVSQSPSNKVTEKGKDVELRCDPISGHTALYWYRQSLGQGLEFLIYFQGNSAPDKSGLPSDRFSAERTGGSVSTLTIQRTQQEDSAVYLCASSLRTSGYGELFFGEGSRLTVL.

The CDR3 is CASSLYYATGELFF. The CDR3 region has the DNA TGCGCCAGCAGCTTATACTACGCCACCGGGGAGCTGTTTTTT. The gene calls are TRBV5-1 and TRBJ2-2; D gene unclear. CDR3 length equals 14 residues. Germline lookup yields CDR1 SGHRS and CDR2 YFSETQ. With 2 bases removed from V and 4 bases from J, the gap between germline ends came to 9 bases.

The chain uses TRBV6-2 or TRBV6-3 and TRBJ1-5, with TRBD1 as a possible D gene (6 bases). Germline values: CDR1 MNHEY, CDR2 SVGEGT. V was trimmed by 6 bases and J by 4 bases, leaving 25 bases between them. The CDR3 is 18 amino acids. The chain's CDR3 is CASSHFRRGLTRNQPQHF. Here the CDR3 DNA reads TGTGCCAGCAGCCACTTTCGCCGGGGGCTTACTCGTAATCAGCCCCAGCATTTT.

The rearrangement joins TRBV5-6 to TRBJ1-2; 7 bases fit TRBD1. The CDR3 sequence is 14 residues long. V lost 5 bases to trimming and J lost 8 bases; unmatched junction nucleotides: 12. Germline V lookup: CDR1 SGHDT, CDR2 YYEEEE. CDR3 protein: CASRHPGTRGGYTF. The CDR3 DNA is TGTGCCAGCAGACACCCCGGGACCAGGGGGGGCTACACCTTC.

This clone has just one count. The CDR3 nucleotides read TGTGCCAGCAGCCAACTAGCGGGGGTGGGAGAGACCCAGTACTTC. This translates into CASSQLAGVGETQYF. This chain connects TRBV7-9 to TRBJ2-5, with 11 bases matching TRBD2. The CDR3 is made up of 15 amino acids. Germline assignment: CDR1 SEHNR and CDR2 FQNEAQ (reference sequence). J was trimmed by 4 bases and V by 5 bases; bases with no gene match: 6.

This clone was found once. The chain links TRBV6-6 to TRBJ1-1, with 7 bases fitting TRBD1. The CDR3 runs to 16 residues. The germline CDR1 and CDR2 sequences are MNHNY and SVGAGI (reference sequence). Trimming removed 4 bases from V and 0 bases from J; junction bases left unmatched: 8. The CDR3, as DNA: TGTGCCAGCAGTTCGCAAGGGACAGTGATGAACACTGAAGCTTTCTTT. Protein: CASSSQGTVMNTEAFF.

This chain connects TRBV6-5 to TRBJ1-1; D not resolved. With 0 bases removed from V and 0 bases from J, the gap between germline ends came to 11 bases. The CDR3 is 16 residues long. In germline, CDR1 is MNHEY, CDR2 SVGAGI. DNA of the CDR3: TGTGCCAGCAGTTACTCGAGTACGGCCGTGAACACTGAAGCTTTCTTT. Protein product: CASSYSSTAVNTEAFF.

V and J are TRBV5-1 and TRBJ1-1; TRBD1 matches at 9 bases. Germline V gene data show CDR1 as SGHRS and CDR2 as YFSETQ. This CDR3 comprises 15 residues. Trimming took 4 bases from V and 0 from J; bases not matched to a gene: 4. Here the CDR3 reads CASSPGQGMNTEAFF. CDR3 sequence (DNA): TGCGCCAGCAGCCCGGGACAGGGAATGAACACTGAAGCTTTCTTT.

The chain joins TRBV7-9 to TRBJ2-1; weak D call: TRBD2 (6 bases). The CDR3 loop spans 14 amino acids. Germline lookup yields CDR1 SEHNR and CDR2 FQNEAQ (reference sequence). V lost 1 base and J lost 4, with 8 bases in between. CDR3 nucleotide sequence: TGTGCCAGCAGCTTAGTCGGGGGTTACAATGAGCAGTTCTTC. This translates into CASSLVGGYNEQFF.